This is a list of T cell receptor beta chains from one sample in a study of CD8+ T cells in alopecia areata. Assay used: immunoSEQ multiplex PCR; TCRdb lists only in-frame clones, some missing. The sample contains about 200,000 clones, 35% to 40% of which appear only once. The input for sequencing was CD4+ T cells sorted from blood, taken between weeks 30 and 35, from a patient treated with tofacitinib. These receptors were taken from a human donor with alopecia areata. Each CDR3 is given with its conserved first and last residue. The order of the fields is clone size, D gene, J gene, V gene, CDR3 protein, CDR3 DNA. The D gene is left open where the match is weak. Some rows mark clone size as missing; the rest say once, few, many or name a class of expanded clone.

- | TRBD1 | TRBJ1-1 | TRBV29-1 | CSVEDLRGLRKTEAFF | TGCAGCGTTGAAGATCTCAGGGGGCTCAGGAAAACTGAAGCTTTCTTT
- | - | TRBJ1-5 | TRBV7-9 | CASSFERPPQHF | TGTGCCAGCAGCTTCGAAAGGCCGCCCCAGCATTTT
few | TRBD1 | TRBJ1-2 | TRBV6-5 | CASSSGQGRGYTF | TGTGCCAGCAGTTCAGGACAGGGGCGCGGCTACACCTTC
- | - | TRBJ1-5 | TRBV7-8 | CASSLSGGPNQPQHF | TGTGCCAGCAGCTTAAGTGGGGGCCCCAATCAGCCCCAGCATTTT
- | - | TRBJ1-1 | TRBV6-6 | CASSYTSTGGTEAFF | TGTGCCAGCAGTTACACCTCGACAGGAGGGACTGAAGCTTTCTTT
- | TRBD2 | TRBJ2-7 | TRBV30 | CAWSPGLAGAYEQYF | TGTGCCTGGAGTCCGGGACTAGCGGGGGCCTACGAGCAGTACTTC
many | - | TRBJ1-2 | TRBV10-3 | CAISEPLGGYTF | TGTGCCATCAGTGAGCCTCTCGGGGGCTACACCTTC
- | - | TRBJ1-2 | TRBV5-1 | CASSLEDSDGYTF | TGCGCCAGCAGCTTGGAGGATTCTGATGGCTACACCTTC
- | TRBD1 | TRBJ1-5 | TRBV19 | CASTPSPRTGGLPQHF | TGTGCCAGTACTCCCTCACCCCGGACAGGGGGCCTGCCCCAGCATTTT
- | TRBD1 | TRBJ2-7 | TRBV27 | CASRSSRDRGAYEQYF | TGTGCCAGCAGATCGTCGCGGGACAGGGGAGCCTACGAGCAGTACTTC
- | TRBD2 | TRBJ2-7 | TRBV29-1 | CSVEGGTSGNYEQYF | TGCAGCGTTGAAGGGGGGACTAGCGGGAATTACGAGCAGTACTTC
few | TRBD2 | TRBJ2-2 | TRBV5-4 | CASSSGLAETGELFF | TGTGCCAGCAGCTCCGGACTAGCGGAAACCGGGGAGCTGTTTTTT
few | TRBD2 | TRBJ2-7 | TRBV4-1 | CASSLPGLVAGEQYF | TGCGCCAGCAGCCTTCCGGGACTAGTAGCGGGGGAGCAGTACTTC
few | - | TRBJ2-3 | TRBV19 | CASSIDGILSTDTQYF | TGTGCCAGTAGTATAGACGGGATTCTCAGCACAGATACGCAGTATTTT
few | TRBD2 | TRBJ2-1 | TRBV7-3 | CASSPSSGGYNEQFF | TGTGCCAGCAGCCCCTCTAGCGGAGGCTACAATGAGCAGTTCTTC
- | - | TRBJ2-6 | TRBV25-1 | CASSDRSLNSGANVLTF | TGTGCCAGCAGTGACAGATCCCTTAACTCTGGGGCCAACGTCCTGACTTTC
few | TRBD1 | TRBJ2-7 | TRBV6-5 | CASSYSSQGAYEQYF | TGTGCCAGCAGTTACTCGAGTCAGGGGGCCTACGAGCAGTACTTC
- | - | TRBJ2-3 | TRBV9 | CASSSAVPDTQYF | TGTGCCAGCAGTAGCGCCGTTCCAGATACGCAGTATTTT
- | - | TRBJ2-7 | TRBV7-2 | CASSSQGFEQYF | TGTGCCAGCAGCTCACAGGGTTTCGAGCAGTACTTC
- | TRBD1 | TRBJ2-3 | TRBV5-1 | CASRLGQGSDTQYF | TGCGCCAGCAGACTGGGACAGGGGTCAGATACGCAGTATTTT
- | - | TRBJ2-7 | TRBV6-5 | CASSYFASQQYEQYF | TGTGCCAGCAGTTACTTTGCTAGCCAGCAGTACGAGCAGTACTTC
- | TRBD2 | TRBJ2-7 | TRBV30 | CAWRRSGSRHEQYF | TGTGCCTGGAGACGTAGCGGGAGTAGGCACGAGCAGTACTTC
- | TRBD1 | TRBJ1-4 | TRBV30 | CAWRRLRTGKNTTNEKLFF | TGTGCCTGGAGGAGACTCCGGACAGGGAAAAATACAACTAATGAAAAACTGTTTTTT
few | - | TRBJ2-1 | TRBV20-1 | CSAERHNEQFF | TGCAGTGCTGAAAGGCACAATGAGCAGTTCTTC
- | - | TRBJ2-3 | TRBV11-2 | CASSLDLATTSTDTQYF | TGTGCCAGCAGCTTAGATCTCGCGACGACTAGCACAGATACGCAGTATTTT
- | - | TRBJ1-6 | TRBV10-2 | CASSESTANSPLHF | TGCGCCAGCAGTGAGTCGACAGCTAATTCACCCCTCCACTTT
- | - | TRBJ2-2 | TRBV29-1 | CSVGSGMNTGELFF | TGCAGCGTTGGGTCCGGGATGAACACCGGGGAGCTGTTTTTT
few | TRBD2 | TRBJ2-3 | TRBV7-6 | CASSGNGGAGADTQYF | TGTGCCAGCAGCGGCAATGGTGGCGCGGGAGCAGATACGCAGTATTTT
few | - | TRBJ2-6 | TRBV5-1 | CASSLERQSSGANVLTF | TGCGCCAGCAGCTTGGAGAGGCAGAGCTCTGGGGCCAACGTCCTGACTTTC
few | TRBD1 | TRBJ2-7 | TRBV28 | CASSLGQALYEQYF | TGTGCCAGCAGTCTGGGACAGGCTCTCTACGAGCAGTACTTC
- | - | TRBJ2-7 | TRBV6-5 | CASSSVSYEQYF | TGTGCCAGCAGTTCGGTATCCTACGAGCAGTACTTC
few | - | TRBJ1-2 | TRBV9 | CASSRNRDYGYTF | TGTGCCAGCAGCCGGAACAGGGACTATGGCTACACCTTC
many | - | TRBJ1-1 | TRBV28 | CASRDSVMNTEAFF | TGTGCCAGCAGGGACAGTGTCATGAACACTGAAGCTTTCTTT
- | - | TRBJ2-7 | TRBV7-3 | CASRGSSDYEQYF | TGTGCCAGCAGAGGATCCAGTGACTACGAGCAGTACTTC
- | - | TRBJ2-7 | TRBV5-1 | CASSPGHSSSYEQYF | TGCGCCAGCAGCCCGGGACATTCGAGCTCCTACGAGCAGTACTTC
few | TRBD2 | TRBJ2-4 | TRBV7-2 | CASSLGGSAKNIQYF | TGTGCCAGCAGCTTAGGCGGGAGTGCCAAAAACATTCAGTACTTC
- | TRBD1 | TRBJ1-2 | TRBV7-9 | CASSRSTGGVYGYTF | TGTGCCAGCAGCCGATCGACAGGGGGTGTGTATGGCTACACCTTC
few | - | TRBJ1-1 | TRBV7-6 | CASIPRSGTEAFF | TGTGCCAGCATCCCACGAAGTGGGACTGAAGCTTTCTTT
few | TRBD1 | TRBJ1-1 | TRBV5-6 | CASSFLGRQGRTEAFF | TGTGCCAGCAGCTTCCTGGGACGACAGGGTCGCACTGAAGCTTTCTTT
- | TRBD1 | TRBJ1-4 | TRBV11-2 | CASSPIPGQGNEKLFF | TGTGCCAGCAGCCCCATCCCCGGACAGGGTAATGAAAAACTGTTTTTT
few | - | TRBJ2-7 | TRBV14 | CASSQIGQVYEQYF | TGTGCCAGCAGCCAGATAGGGCAAGTCTACGAGCAGTACTTC
- | - | TRBJ1-1 | TRBV11-1 | CASSLASRANTEAFF | TGTGCCAGCAGCTTAGCCTCCAGGGCCAACACTGAAGCTTTCTTT
- | - | TRBJ1-2 | TRBV14 | CASSRAGVYGYTF | TGTGCCAGCAGCCGCGCAGGGGTCTATGGCTACACCTTC